A single T cell receptor beta chain is shown here with its context. Its antigen is as yet unknown. The sample belongs to a study of cytomegalovirus exposure and HLA in healthy donors. Germline V gene data show CDR1 as LNHDA and CDR2 as SQIVND (reference sequence). The CDR3 spans 13 residues. V was shortened by 7 bases and J by 3 bases, with 12 bases between the two germline ends. Libraries were prepared by immunoSEQ multiplex PCR; TCRdb keeps only in-frame clonotypes and omits some of them. The table records tens of thousands of clones, roughly 90% of them present only once. Study observations and caveats: Specificity of three CMV-associated chains for CMV antigens was verified in vitro. Cytomegalovirus status was reportedly diagnosed by the classifier with high specificity and sensitivity. TCR beta chains numbering under 200 were designated cytomegalovirus-associated.

Source material: PBMCs. The source of this sequence is a woman aged 18-29 years in good health and CMV-seropositive. The chain recombines TRBV19 with TRBJ1-1; no clear D. CDR3 DNA sequence: TGTGCCAGTAAAGGCGGGTGGGACACTGAAGCTTTCTTT. It codes for CASKGGWDTEAFF.